This TCR beta chain is from a study of response to subunit inactivated influenza vaccine. Trimming took off 4 bases at V and 3 bases at J, with 12 bases between the two ends. The CDR3 runs 14 residues. Germline V gene data show CDR1 as SEHNR and CDR2 as FQNEAQ (reference sequence). TCRdb itself ran the RT-PCR reads through MiXCR, one entry per CDR3 protein. The sample comprises about 780,000 distinct CDR3 sequences, around a sixth of which are singletons, and 9.5% to 13% rests with the top ten. The sequence came from a man aged 50-60 years who received an inactivated influenza vaccine. The input for sequencing was PBMCs from blood, taken around 5 days after vaccination. The chain recombines TRBV7-9 with TRBJ2-5, with D possibly being TRBD1 (5 bases). Here the CDR3 DNA reads TGTGCCAGCAGCTCACAAACAGGAAAAGAGACCCAGTACTTC. It is translated as CASSSQTGKETQYF.